The clone carrying this TCR beta chain occurred many times. What it binds is not known. This specimen belongs to a study of T cell repertoires in cytomegalovirus infection. Germline values: CDR1 MNHEY, CDR2 SMNVEV (reference sequence). Trimming shortened V by 7 bases and J by 0 bases, and 10 bases separated the two germline ends. This CDR3 is built from 14 residues. MiXCR, applied by TCRdb to the reads, yields one record per CDR3 protein. Of 46,000 or so distinct CDR3 sequences listed, about 20% are singletons. Study-wide results and limits: CMV-specific HLA-C-restricted TCR beta clonotypes dominated the ex vivo response.

The clonotype comes from a human donor in good health (CMV status not recorded). Some clones in this sample may be carry-over from other donors' samples. The chain has TRBV27 and TRBJ2-1; D gene uncertain. Source material: PBMCs, sequenced either directly or after in vitro stimulation (not recorded which). The CDR3 region is CASKRVSSYNEQFF. The CDR3 DNA reads TGTGCCAGCAAACGCGTTAGCTCCTACAATGAGCAGTTCTTC.